This is a list of T cell receptor beta chains from one sample in a study of T cell changes during pregnancy in multiple sclerosis. Here immunoSEQ multiplex PCR was the method, and the copy in TCRdb shows in-frame clones only, minus some. The data contain tens of thousands of clones, about 93% of them singletons. The sample here was peripheral blood, taken after pregnancy. The receptors derive from a female donor in good health, enrolled as a control in a pregnancy study. Each CDR3 is given with its conserved first and last residue. D genes are given only for firm matches. Clone size appears in some rows only: once, few, many, or a class for an expanded clone.

d_call: TRBD2
j_call: TRBJ2-1
cdr3_length: 16
v_call: TRBV10-3
clone_size: NA
cdr3_aa: CAISAELAGADNEQFF
cdr3_nt: TGTGCCATCAGTGCCGAACTAGCGGGAGCGGACAATGAGCAGTTCTTC

d_call: NA
j_call: TRBJ2-2
cdr3_length: 15
v_call: TRBV5-1
clone_size: NA
cdr3_aa: CASSLSSRGTGELFF
cdr3_nt: TGCGCCAGCAGCTTGTCGTCAAGGGGCACCGGGGAGCTGTTTTTT

d_call: TRBD1
j_call: TRBJ2-7
cdr3_length: 12
v_call: TRBV5-4
clone_size: once
cdr3_aa: CASSSGTGEQYF
cdr3_nt: TGTGCCAGCAGTTCCGGGACAGGGGAGCAATACTTC

d_call: TRBD1
j_call: TRBJ1-1
cdr3_length: 15
v_call: TRBV18
clone_size: NA
cdr3_aa: CASSPLTGGGTEAFF
cdr3_nt: TGTGCCAGCTCACCACTAACAGGGGGTGGGACTGAAGCTTTCTTT

d_call: NA
j_call: TRBJ1-5
cdr3_length: 14
v_call: TRBV21-1
clone_size: once
cdr3_aa: CASSKVRTCQPQHF
cdr3_nt: TGTGCCAGCAGCAAAGTGAGGACATGTCAGCCCCAGCATTTT

d_call: NA
j_call: TRBJ1-1
cdr3_length: 17
v_call: TRBV28
clone_size: NA
cdr3_aa: CASSYGRGPPMNTEAFF
cdr3_nt: TGTGCCAGCAGTTACGGCAGGGGCCCTCCGATGAACACTGAAGCTTTCTTT

d_call: NA
j_call: TRBJ2-7
cdr3_length: 15
v_call: TRBV6-5
clone_size: NA
cdr3_aa: CASSYSQGRTYEQYF
cdr3_nt: TGTGCCAGCAGTTACTCACAGGGCAGAACCTACGAGCAGTACTTC

d_call: TRBD2
j_call: TRBJ2-1
cdr3_length: 16
v_call: TRBV7-9
clone_size: NA
cdr3_aa: CASSPTSGSSYNEQFF
cdr3_nt: TGTGCCAGCAGCCCGACTAGCGGGAGTTCCTACAATGAGCAGTTCTTC

d_call: TRBD1
j_call: TRBJ2-1
cdr3_length: 15
v_call: TRBV7-9
clone_size: NA
cdr3_aa: CASSTSGQVYNEQFF
cdr3_nt: TGTGCCAGCAGCACCTCGGGACAGGTCTACAATGAGCAGTTCTTC

d_call: NA
j_call: TRBJ2-7
cdr3_length: 15
v_call: TRBV23-1
clone_size: NA
cdr3_aa: CASSQSWQISYEQYF
cdr3_nt: TGCGCCAGCAGTCAATCTTGGCAGATCTCCTACGAGCAGTACTTC

d_call: NA
j_call: TRBJ2-3
cdr3_length: 13
v_call: TRBV6-4
clone_size: NA
cdr3_aa: CASSDGGSKAQYF
cdr3_nt: TGTGCCAGCAGTGACGGCGGCTCCAAGGCGCAGTATTTT

d_call: NA
j_call: TRBJ1-4
cdr3_length: 14
v_call: TRBV5-8
clone_size: NA
cdr3_aa: CASSSARRGEKLFF
cdr3_nt: TGTGCCAGCAGCTCAGCAAGGAGGGGCGAAAAACTGTTTTTT

d_call: NA
j_call: TRBJ2-2
cdr3_length: 13
v_call: TRBV6-4
clone_size: NA
cdr3_aa: CASSGGDTGELFF
cdr3_nt: TGTGCCAGCAGTGGGGGAGACACCGGGGAGCTGTTTTTT

d_call: NA
j_call: TRBJ2-3
cdr3_length: 12
v_call: TRBV29-1
clone_size: NA
cdr3_aa: CSASVSTDTQYF
cdr3_nt: TGCAGCGCCAGCGTAAGCACAGATACGCAGTATTTT

d_call: NA
j_call: TRBJ2-7
cdr3_length: 15
v_call: TRBV6-6
clone_size: NA
cdr3_aa: CASSLPPGLPHEQYF
cdr3_nt: TGTGCCAGCAGTCTCCCACCGGGACTCCCCCACGAGCAGTACTTC

d_call: TRBD2
j_call: TRBJ2-1
cdr3_length: 14
v_call: TRBV29-1
clone_size: once
cdr3_aa: CSATSGRGYNEQFF
cdr3_nt: TGCAGCGCAACGAGCGGGAGGGGTTACAATGAGCAGTTCTTC

d_call: NA
j_call: TRBJ2-1
cdr3_length: 13
v_call: TRBV11-2
clone_size: NA
cdr3_aa: CASSLAPSGEQFF
cdr3_nt: TGTGCCAGCAGCTTAGCCCCGAGTGGTGAGCAGTTCTTC

d_call: TRBD1
j_call: TRBJ2-7
cdr3_length: 15
v_call: TRBV6-1
clone_size: NA
cdr3_aa: CASSESGTGGHEQYF
cdr3_nt: TGTGCCAGCAGTGAGTCCGGGACAGGGGGCCACGAGCAGTACTTC

d_call: NA
j_call: TRBJ1-2
cdr3_length: 15
v_call: TRBV28
clone_size: NA
cdr3_aa: CASSPPNAYGYGYTF
cdr3_nt: TGTGCCAGCAGCCCACCAAATGCATACGGCTATGGCTACACCTTC

d_call: TRBD2
j_call: TRBJ2-2
cdr3_length: 15
v_call: TRBV5-1
clone_size: NA
cdr3_aa: CASTQREDNTGELFF
cdr3_nt: TGCGCCAGCACCCAGCGGGAGGACAACACCGGGGAGCTGTTTTTT

d_call: NA
j_call: TRBJ1-2
cdr3_length: 14
v_call: TRBV4-2
clone_size: NA
cdr3_aa: CASSQGEGVYGYTF
cdr3_nt: TGTGCCAGCAGCCAAGGGGAGGGAGTCTATGGCTACACCTTC

d_call: NA
j_call: TRBJ1-4
cdr3_length: 15
v_call: TRBV7-9
clone_size: NA
cdr3_aa: CASSGTDSGNEKLFF
cdr3_nt: TGTGCCAGCAGCGGAACGGACAGTGGTAATGAAAAACTGTTTTTT

d_call: TRBD1
j_call: TRBJ1-2
cdr3_length: 14
v_call: TRBV7-9
clone_size: NA
cdr3_aa: CASSLGQGIYGYTF
cdr3_nt: TGTGCCAGCAGCTTAGGACAGGGGATCTATGGCTACACCTTC

d_call: NA
j_call: TRBJ1-3
cdr3_length: 14
v_call: TRBV27
clone_size: NA
cdr3_aa: CASSLRGSGNTIYF
cdr3_nt: TGTGCCAGCAGTTTACGGGGGTCTGGAAACACCATATATTTT

d_call: TRBD1
j_call: TRBJ1-3
cdr3_length: 16
v_call: TRBV5-5
clone_size: once
cdr3_aa: CASSQKVDRAGNTIYF
cdr3_nt: TGTGCCAGCAGCCAAAAGGTAGACAGGGCTGGAAACACCATATATTTT

d_call: NA
j_call: TRBJ2-7
cdr3_length: 16
v_call: TRBV11-2
clone_size: NA
cdr3_aa: CASSTITGTNSYEQYF
cdr3_nt: TGTGCCAGCAGCACTATAACCGGGACAAATTCCTACGAGCAGTACTTC

d_call: NA
j_call: TRBJ2-7
cdr3_length: 12
v_call: TRBV30
clone_size: NA
cdr3_aa: CAWSVSGDEQYF
cdr3_nt: TGTGCCTGGAGTGTATCAGGGGACGAGCAGTACTTC

d_call: NA
j_call: TRBJ2-1
cdr3_length: 14
v_call: TRBV19
clone_size: NA
cdr3_aa: CASSKGISYNEQFF
cdr3_nt: TGTGCCAGTAGTAAGGGGATCTCCTACAATGAGCAGTTCTTC